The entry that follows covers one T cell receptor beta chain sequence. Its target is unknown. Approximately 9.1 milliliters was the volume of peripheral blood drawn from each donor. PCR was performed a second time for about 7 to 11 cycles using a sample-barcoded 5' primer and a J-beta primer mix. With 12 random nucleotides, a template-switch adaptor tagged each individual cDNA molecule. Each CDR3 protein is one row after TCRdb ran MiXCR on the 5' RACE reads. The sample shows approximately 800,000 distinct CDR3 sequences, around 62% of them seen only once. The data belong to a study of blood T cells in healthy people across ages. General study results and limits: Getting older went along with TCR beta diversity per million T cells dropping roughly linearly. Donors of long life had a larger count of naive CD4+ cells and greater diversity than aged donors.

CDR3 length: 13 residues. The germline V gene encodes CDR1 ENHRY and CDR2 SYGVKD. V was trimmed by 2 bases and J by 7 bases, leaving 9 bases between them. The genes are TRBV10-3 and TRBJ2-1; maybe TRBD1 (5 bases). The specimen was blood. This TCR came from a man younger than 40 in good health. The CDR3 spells CAISEARENEQFF. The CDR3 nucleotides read TGTGCCATCAGTGAGGCCAGGGAAAATGAGCAGTTCTTC.